The 20 T cell receptor beta chains below come from one sample, sequenced in a study of monozygotic twins with inflammatory bowel disease. TCRdb processed the 5' RACE reads again and assigns one entry to each CDR3 protein, with no DNA. Recorded for this sample: over 110,000 distinct CDR3 sequences. The sequencing input was blood. The receptor set was obtained from a human donor with ulcerative colitis or Crohn's disease, or a healthy co-twin of an affected twin (not recorded which).

The chain employs TRBV7-2 and TRBJ2-3; TCRdb returns TRBD2, unconfirmable since there is no DNA. This CDR3 region has 16 residues. CDR1 and CDR2 from the germline V gene are SGHTA and FQGNSA. CDR3 sequence: CASSLPGALVLDTQYF.

V gene TRBV5-1 combines with J gene TRBJ1-1. Germline V lookup: CDR1 SGHRS, CDR2 YFSETQ. The CDR3 spans 15 residues. The CDR3 protein is CASSLAVVVNTEAFF.

The chain employs TRBV30 and TRBJ2-1. The CDR3 length is 13 residues. Looked up from germline, CDR1 is GTSNPN and CDR2 is SVGIG (reference sequence). The CDR3 is CAWSRPTYNEQFF.

The chain has TRBV4-1 and TRBJ2-7; TCRdb reports TRBD1, a call that lacks DNA to check it against. This CDR3 has 16 residues. CDR1 is MGHRA, CDR2 YSYEKL, per germline. CDR3 protein: CASSQRQGDHNYEQYF.

The V and J genes are TRBV20-1 and TRBJ2-7; TCRdb outputs TRBD2, but without DNA this stays unchecked. Germline V CDR1 and CDR2: DFQATT, SNEGSKA (reference sequence). The CDR3 totals 14 residues. This CDR3 is CSAGGTSLKYEQYF.

This chain links TRBV6-2 or TRBV6-3 with TRBJ1-2; the D gene TCRdb calls, TRBD1, cannot be checked with no DNA. There are 14 residues in the CDR3. Germline lookup yields CDR1 MNHEY and CDR2 SVGEGT. The CDR3 is CASSTGTEMGGYTF.

The genes are TRBV20-1 and TRBJ2-7; the D call of TRBD1 rests on TCRdb alone, since no DNA is present to check it. The V gene's germline CDR1 is DFQATT and CDR2 SNEGSKA (reference sequence). The CDR3 is 12 residues long. The CDR3 is CSARGTAYEQYF.

This chain joins TRBV30 and TRBJ1-2; TCRdb outputs TRBD1, but without DNA this stays unchecked. CDR1 is GTSNPN and CDR2 is SVGIG in the germline V gene (reference sequence). This CDR3 is 15 amino acids long. CDR3 region: CAWSISGQGADGYTF.

The gene calls are TRBV11-1 and TRBJ2-3; the D call from TCRdb, TRBD2, cannot be confirmed without DNA. This CDR3 is built from 18 residues. CDR1 SGHAT and CDR2 FQDESV come from the germline V gene (reference sequence). The CDR3 here is CASSLRRDFAAGADTQYF.

The gene calls are TRBV6-1 and TRBJ2-7; lacking DNA, the TRBD1 call made by TCRdb goes unchecked. Germline CDR1 and CDR2: MNHNS and SASEGT. The CDR3 sequence is 18 residues long. The chain's CDR3 is CASSTTGIILRTNYEQYF.

The chain recombines TRBV12-3 or TRBV12-4 with TRBJ1-2; as DNA is missing, the TRBD1 call by TCRdb cannot be tested. The CDR3 loop spans 12 amino acids. CDR3 loop: CASSFVRGGYTF.

This chain connects TRBV20-1 to TRBJ1-1; TCRdb names TRBD1, which stays unverified in the absence of DNA. The CDR3 runs to 13 residues. Per germline, CDR1 DFQATT and CDR2 SNEGSKA (reference sequence). CDR3 amino acids: CSADRDMNTEAFF.

V and J are TRBV27 and TRBJ2-7; TCRdb lists TRBD1, though no DNA is available to test this call. This CDR3 comprises 15 residues. Germline V lookup: CDR1 MNHEY, CDR2 SMNVEV (reference sequence). The CDR3 loop is CASSLGPQIDYEQYF.

V gene TRBV15 combines with J gene TRBJ2-4; the TCRdb D gene call, TRBD2, has no DNA to confirm it. Looked up from germline, CDR1 is LNHNV and CDR2 is YYDKDF (reference sequence). This CDR3 has 17 amino acids. CDR3: CATSRDTSGGWANIQYF.

V is TRBV27 and J is TRBJ2-5; no DNA is available, so the TRBD1 call from TCRdb remains unchecked. Germline lookup yields CDR1 MNHEY and CDR2 SMNVEV (reference sequence). The CDR3 consists of 15 residues. CDR3 region: CASSVVGTPQETQYF.

The rearrangement uses TRBV20-1 and TRBJ2-1; TCRdb's assignment of TRBD2 cannot be checked, as there is no DNA. This CDR3 has 13 amino acids. In germline, CDR1 is DFQATT, CDR2 SNEGSKA (reference sequence). CDR3 protein: CSARYPLSGEQFF.

The chain recombines TRBV4-1 with TRBJ2-1; absent DNA, TCRdb's TRBD2 call cannot be checked. CDR1 and CDR2 from the germline V gene are MGHRA and YSYEKL. This CDR3 spans 15 amino acids. CDR3 residues: CASSPGTSGDNEQFF.

The chain combines TRBV6-2 or TRBV6-3 with TRBJ2-5; TCRdb's D call, TRBD1, is unchecked because there is no DNA. The CDR3 has 14 amino acids. Germline CDR1 reads MNHEY; CDR2 reads SVGEGT. Here the CDR3 reads CASNTGLIQETQYF.

The chain uses TRBV4-2 and TRBJ2-7; without DNA, the TCRdb call of TRBD2 cannot be checked. This CDR3 spans 14 amino acids. Germline V gene sequence: CDR1 LGHNA, CDR2 YNFKEQ. CDR3 region: CASSQGGGAYEQYF.

The gene calls are TRBV5-1 and TRBJ2-5; absent DNA, TCRdb's TRBD2 call cannot be checked. This CDR3 contains 16 residues. Per germline, CDR1 SGHRS and CDR2 YFSETQ. CDR3 protein: CASSLTSGSSGETQYF.